This T cell receptor (beta chain) was retrieved from a study of read filtering for tumor transcriptome and immune sequencing. By share of the sample, this clonotype is medium-sized. Its antigen is unknown. The library was built from roughly 400 ng RNA with molecular barcoded adaptors for alpha/delta and beta/gamma chains. MiXCR was run by TCRdb on the reads, yielding one entry per CDR3 protein. The repertoire has 8,500 to 9,500 distinct CDR3 sequences, about 15% of them found once; the top ten carry less than 30%. Study conclusions and caveats: Without single-read clonotypes, shared clonotype proportions correlated more between IR-seq and RNA-seq.

The CDR3 loop spans 15 amino acids. Germline CDR1 and CDR2: SEHNR and FQNEAQ (reference sequence). V was clipped by 3 bases and J by 8 bases; unmatched bases: 5. Input material: a population of CD138-negative cells sorted from bone marrow. The TCR originated in a donor aged 40 or older with multiple myeloma. The chain is built from TRBV7-9 and TRBJ2-1; 12 positions match TRBD2. CDR3 DNA: TGTGCCAGCAGCTTCCCGACTAGCGGGAGCGATGAGCAGTTCTTC. Its translation: CASSFPTSGSDEQFF.